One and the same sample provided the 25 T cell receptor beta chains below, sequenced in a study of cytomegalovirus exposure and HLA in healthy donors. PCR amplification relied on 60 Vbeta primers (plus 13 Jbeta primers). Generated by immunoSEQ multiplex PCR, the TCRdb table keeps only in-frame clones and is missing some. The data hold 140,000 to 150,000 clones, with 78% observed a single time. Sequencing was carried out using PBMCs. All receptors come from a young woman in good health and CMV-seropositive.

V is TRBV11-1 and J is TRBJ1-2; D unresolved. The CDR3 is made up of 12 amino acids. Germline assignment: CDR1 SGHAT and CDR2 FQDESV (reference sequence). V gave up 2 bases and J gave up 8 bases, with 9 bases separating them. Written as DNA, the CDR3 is TGTGCCAGCAGCTTACCTCCCCAGGGCTACACCTTC. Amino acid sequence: CASSLPPQGYTF.

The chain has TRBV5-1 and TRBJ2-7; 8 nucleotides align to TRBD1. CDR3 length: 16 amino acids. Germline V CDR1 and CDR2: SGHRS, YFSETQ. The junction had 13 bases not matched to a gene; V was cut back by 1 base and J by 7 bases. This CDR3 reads CASSLRTGGPGDEQYF. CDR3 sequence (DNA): TGCGCCAGCAGCTTGAGAACAGGGGGTCCGGGTGATGAGCAGTACTTC. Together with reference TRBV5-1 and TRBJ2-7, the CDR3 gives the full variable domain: KAGVTQTPRYLIKTRGQQVTLSCSPISGHRSVSWYQQTPGQGLQFLFEYFSETQRNKGNFPGRFSGRQFSNSRSEMNVSTLELGDSALYLCASSLRTGGPGDEQYFGPGTRLTVT.

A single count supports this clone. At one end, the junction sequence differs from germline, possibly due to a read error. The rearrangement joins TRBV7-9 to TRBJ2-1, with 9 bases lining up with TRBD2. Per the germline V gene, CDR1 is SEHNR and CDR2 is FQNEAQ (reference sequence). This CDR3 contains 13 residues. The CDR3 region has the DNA TGTTCCAGCAGCTTAGAAGGGCGGGGGGGCGTGTTCTTC. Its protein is CSSSLEGRGGVFF.

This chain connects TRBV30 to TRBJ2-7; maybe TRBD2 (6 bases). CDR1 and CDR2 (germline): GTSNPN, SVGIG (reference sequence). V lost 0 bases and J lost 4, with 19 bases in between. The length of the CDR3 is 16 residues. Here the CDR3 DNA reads TGTGCCTGGAGTGTCGGCGGGGCTCCCTTCCTTTACGAGCAGTACTTC. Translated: CAWSVGGAPFLYEQYF. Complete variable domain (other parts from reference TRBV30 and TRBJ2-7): SQTIHQWPATLVQPVGSPLSLECTVEGTSNPNLYWYRQAAGRGLQLLFYSVGIGQISSEVPQNLSASRPQDRQFILSSKKLLLSDSGFYLCAWSVGGAPFLYEQYFGPGTRLTVT.

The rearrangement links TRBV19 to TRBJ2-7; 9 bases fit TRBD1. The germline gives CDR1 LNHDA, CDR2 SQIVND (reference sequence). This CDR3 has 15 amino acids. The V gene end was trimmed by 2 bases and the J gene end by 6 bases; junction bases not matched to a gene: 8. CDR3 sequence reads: CASSIRTGVAAEQYF. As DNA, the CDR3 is TGTGCCAGTAGTATACGGACAGGGGTGGCCGCCGAGCAGTACTTC.

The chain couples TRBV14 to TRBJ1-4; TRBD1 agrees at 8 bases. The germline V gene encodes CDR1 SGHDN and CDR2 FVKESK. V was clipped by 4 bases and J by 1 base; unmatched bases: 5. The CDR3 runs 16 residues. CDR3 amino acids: CASSLTRGRTNEKLFF. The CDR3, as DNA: TGTGCCAGCAGCCTGACCAGGGGGCGAACTAATGAAAAACTGTTTTTT. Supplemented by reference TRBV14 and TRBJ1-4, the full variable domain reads EAGVTQFPSHSVIEKGQTVTLRCDPISGHDNLYWYRRVMGKEIKFLLHFVKESKQDESGMPNNRFLAERTGGTYSTLKVQPAELEDSGVYFCASSLTRGRTNEKLFFGSGTQLSVL.

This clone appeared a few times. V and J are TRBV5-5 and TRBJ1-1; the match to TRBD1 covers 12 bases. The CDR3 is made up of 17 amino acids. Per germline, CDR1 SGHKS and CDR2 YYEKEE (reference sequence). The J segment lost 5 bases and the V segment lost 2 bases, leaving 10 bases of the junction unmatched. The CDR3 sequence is CASSFIPGQGAQTEAFF. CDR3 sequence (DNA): TGTGCCAGCAGCTTTATCCCGGGACAGGGGGCGCAGACTGAAGCTTTCTTT.

This CDR3 is CASSVPGNTGELFF. CDR3 sequence (DNA): TGTGCCAGTAGTGTGCCAGGTAACACCGGGGAGCTGTTTTTT. V is TRBV19 and J is TRBJ2-2; D is ambiguous. V lost 5 bases, J lost 2 bases, and 9 bases lay in between. CDR1 is LNHDA, CDR2 SQIVND, per germline (reference sequence). This CDR3 has 14 residues.

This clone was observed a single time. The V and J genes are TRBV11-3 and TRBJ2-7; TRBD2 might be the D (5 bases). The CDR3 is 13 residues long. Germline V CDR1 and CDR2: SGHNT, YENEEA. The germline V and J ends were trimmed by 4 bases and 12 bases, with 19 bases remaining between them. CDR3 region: CASSYSAAEKPYF. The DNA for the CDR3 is TGTGCCAGCAGCTATTCAGCGGCCGAAAAACCGTACTTC. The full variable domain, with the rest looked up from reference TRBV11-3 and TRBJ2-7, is EAGVVQSPRYKIIEKKQPVAFWCNPISGHNTLYWYLQNLGQGPELLIRYENEEAVDDSQLPKDRFSAERLKGVDSTLKIQPAELGDSAVYLCASSYSAAEKPYFGPGTRLTVT.

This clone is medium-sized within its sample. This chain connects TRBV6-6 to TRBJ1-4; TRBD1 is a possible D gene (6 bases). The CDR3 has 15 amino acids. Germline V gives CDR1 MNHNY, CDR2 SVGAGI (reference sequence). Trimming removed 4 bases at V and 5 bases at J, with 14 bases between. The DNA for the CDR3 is TGTGCCAGCAGTTCGACAAGGACAGAGAATGAAAAACTGTTTTTT. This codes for CASSSTRTENEKLFF.

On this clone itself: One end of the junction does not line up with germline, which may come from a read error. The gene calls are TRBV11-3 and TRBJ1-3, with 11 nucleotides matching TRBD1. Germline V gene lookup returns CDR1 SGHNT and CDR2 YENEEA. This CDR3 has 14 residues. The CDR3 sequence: CASSLGLGQGAVGF. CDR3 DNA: TGTGCCAGCAGCTTAGGCCTCGGACAGGGGGCAGTGGGATTT. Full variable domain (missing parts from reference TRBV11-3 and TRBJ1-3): EAGVVQSPRYKIIEKKQPVAFWCNPISGHNTLYWYLQNLGQGPELLIRYENEEAVDDSQLPKDRFSAERLKGVDSTLKIQPAELGDSAVYLCASSLGLGQGAVGFGEGSWLTVV.

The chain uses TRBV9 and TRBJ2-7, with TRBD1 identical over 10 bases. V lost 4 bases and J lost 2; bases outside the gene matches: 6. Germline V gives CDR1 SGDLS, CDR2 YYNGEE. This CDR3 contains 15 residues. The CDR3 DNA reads TGTGCCAGCAGCCCTAGTGGGACAGGGGCCTACGAGCAGTACTTC. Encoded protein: CASSPSGTGAYEQYF.

DNA of the CDR3: TGTGCCAGTAGTATTGGAGGCTCTGGGGACACAGATACGCAGTATTTT. Translated: CASSIGGSGDTDTQYF. The V gene is TRBV19, the J gene TRBJ2-3, with a possible D match to TRBD2 (5 bases). V lost 3 bases, J lost 2 bases, and 15 bases lay in between. Per the germline V gene, CDR1 is LNHDA and CDR2 is SQIVND (reference sequence). This CDR3 region has 16 residues.

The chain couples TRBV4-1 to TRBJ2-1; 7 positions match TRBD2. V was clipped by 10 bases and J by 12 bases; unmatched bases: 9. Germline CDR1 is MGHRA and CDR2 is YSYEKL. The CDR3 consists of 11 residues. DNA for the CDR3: TGCGCCACCAGAAGCGGGGAGTGGCAGTTCTTC. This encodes CATRSGEWQFF.

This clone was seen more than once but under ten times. The CDR3 region is CASTLGTGVEQYF. The CDR3 coding sequence is TGTGCCAGCACCCTGGGGACAGGGGTTGAGCAGTACTTC. The rearrangement uses TRBV2 and TRBJ2-7; TRBD1 aligns across 10 bases. The V gene's germline CDR1 is SNHLY and CDR2 FYNNEI. Trimming cost V 7 bases and J 7 bases; bases outside gene matches: 7. The CDR3 totals 13 residues.

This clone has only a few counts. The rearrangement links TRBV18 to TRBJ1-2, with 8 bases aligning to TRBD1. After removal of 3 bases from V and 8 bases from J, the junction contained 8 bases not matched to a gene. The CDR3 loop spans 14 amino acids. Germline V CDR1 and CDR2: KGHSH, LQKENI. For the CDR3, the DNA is TGTGCCAGCTCACCGCCCGGGACAGGTGGCGGCTACACCTTC. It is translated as CASSPPGTGGGYTF.

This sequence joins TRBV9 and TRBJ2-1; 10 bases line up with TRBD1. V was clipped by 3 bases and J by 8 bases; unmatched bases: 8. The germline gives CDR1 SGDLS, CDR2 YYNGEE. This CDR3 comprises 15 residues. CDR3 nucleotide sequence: TGTGCCAGCAGCGCCCGGGACAGGGGCGGGGATGAGCAGTTCTTC. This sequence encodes CASSARDRGGDEQFF.

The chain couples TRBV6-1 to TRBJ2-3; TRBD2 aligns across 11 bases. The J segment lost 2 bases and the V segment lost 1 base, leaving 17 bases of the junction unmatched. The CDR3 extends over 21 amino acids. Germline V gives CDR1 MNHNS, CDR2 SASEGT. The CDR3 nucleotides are TGTGCCAGCAGTGAAGTCGCCCCTTACTTTAGCGGGGGGGCCTCCACAGATACGCAGTATTTT. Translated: CASSEVAPYFSGGASTDTQYF.

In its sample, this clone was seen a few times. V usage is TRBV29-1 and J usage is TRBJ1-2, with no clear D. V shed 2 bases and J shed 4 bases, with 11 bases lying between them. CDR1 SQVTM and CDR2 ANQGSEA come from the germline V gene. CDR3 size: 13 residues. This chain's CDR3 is CSVEPGSSYGYTF. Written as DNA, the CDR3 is TGCAGCGTTGAACCGGGTTCCTCCTATGGCTACACCTTC.

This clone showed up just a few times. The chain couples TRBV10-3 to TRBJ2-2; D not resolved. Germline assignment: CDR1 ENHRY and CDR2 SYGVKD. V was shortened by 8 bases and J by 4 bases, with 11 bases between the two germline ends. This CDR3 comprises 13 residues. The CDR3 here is CAIAPRVTGELFF. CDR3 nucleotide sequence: TGTGCCATCGCACCTCGGGTCACCGGGGAGCTGTTTTTT.

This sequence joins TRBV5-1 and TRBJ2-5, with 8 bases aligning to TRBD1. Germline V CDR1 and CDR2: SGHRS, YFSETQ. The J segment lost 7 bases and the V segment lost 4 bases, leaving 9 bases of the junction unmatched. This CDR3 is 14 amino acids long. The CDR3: CASSPETGEWTQYF. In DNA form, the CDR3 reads TGCGCCAGCAGCCCAGAGACAGGGGAATGGACCCAGTACTTC.

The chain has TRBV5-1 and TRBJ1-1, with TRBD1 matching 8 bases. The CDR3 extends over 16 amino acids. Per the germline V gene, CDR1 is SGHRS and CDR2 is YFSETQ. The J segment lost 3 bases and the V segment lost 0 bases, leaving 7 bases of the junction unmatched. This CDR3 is CASSLETGAGDTEAFF. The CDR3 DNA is TGCGCCAGCAGCTTGGAGACAGGGGCGGGGGACACTGAAGCTTTCTTT.

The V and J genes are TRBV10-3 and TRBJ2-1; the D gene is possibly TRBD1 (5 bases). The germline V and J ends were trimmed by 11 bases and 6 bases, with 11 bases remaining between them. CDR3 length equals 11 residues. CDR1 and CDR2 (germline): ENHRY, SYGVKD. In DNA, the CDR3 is TGTGCCGTAGGGGCTCTCAATGAGCAGTTCTTC. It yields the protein CAVGALNEQFF.

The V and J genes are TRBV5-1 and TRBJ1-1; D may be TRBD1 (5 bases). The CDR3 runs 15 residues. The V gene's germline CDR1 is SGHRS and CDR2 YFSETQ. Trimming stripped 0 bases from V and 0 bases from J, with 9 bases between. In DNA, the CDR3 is TGCGCCAGCAGCTTGGCCAAAGGGGTGAACACTGAAGCTTTCTTT. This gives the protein CASSLAKGVNTEAFF.

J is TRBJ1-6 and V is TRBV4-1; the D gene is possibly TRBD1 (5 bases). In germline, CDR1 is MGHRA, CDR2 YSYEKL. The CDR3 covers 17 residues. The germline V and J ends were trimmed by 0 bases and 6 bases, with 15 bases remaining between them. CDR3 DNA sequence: TGCGCCAGCAGCCAAGAGATCGGGGCGGGAGCTAATTCACCCCTCCACTTT. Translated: CASSQEIGAGANSPLHF.